This T cell receptor beta chain was identified during a study of blood T cell repertoires in COVID-19. Study background: The United States, Italy and Spain supplied acute and convalescent COVID-19 samples. T cells, B-cell-depleted T cells, or PBMCs provided the cDNA or gDNA that served as material.

How the authors handled the data: Nucleated cell counts were estimated from reference gene primer amplification. The method was immunoSEQ multiplex PCR; TCRdb's version includes in-frame clones alone and lacks a portion of them. From that table come the V and J calls and clone size; the DNA was used to work out D and trimming. The table lists some 220,000 clones, roughly 80% of them singletons. Germline-derived CDR1 and CDR2 are SGHTA and FQGNSA. The CDR3 sequence is 14 residues long. Trimming stripped 1 base from V and 8 bases from J, with 14 bases between. The specimen was peripheral blood. V is TRBV7-2 and J is TRBJ1-1; D ambiguous. This receptor was obtained from a woman aged 55-70 years with acute or convalescent COVID-19. The CDR3 nucleotides read TGTGCCAGCAGCTTAGGGAGTGGGAGCCAAGAAGCTTTCTTT. It specifies CASSLGSGSQEAFF.